This T cell receptor (beta chain) was recovered during a study of CD8 T cells in ankylosing spondylitis. Details on this clonotype: The antigen is unknown.

Study-wide findings and caveats: Among TCR beta sequences, a motif of eight highly homologous variants appeared characteristic of ankylosing spondylitis blood. Disease-linked clones bore a CD8+ phenotype, appearing relatively rarely in peripheral blood. As reported, disease-linked clones showed significant enrichment in matched ankylosing spondylitis synovial fluid.

CDR1 and CDR2 (germline): LGHDT, YNNKEL (reference sequence). The CDR3 runs 15 residues. V shed 4 bases and J shed 7 bases, with 14 bases lying between them. TCRdb re-called the 5' RACE reads through MiXCR, storing one row per CDR3 protein. This table has roughly 700,000 distinct CDR3 sequences, roughly 19% appearing once. The J gene is TRBJ1-6, the V gene TRBV3-1, with a possible D match to TRBD1 (5 bases). The TCR originated in a male donor with ankylosing spondylitis. Sequenced material: blood, either unsorted or a sorted T cell fraction (not recorded which). This CDR3 is CASSPLGGENSPLHF. CDR3 nucleotide sequence: TGTGCCAGCAGCCCCCTTGGAGGGGAGAATTCACCCCTCCACTTT.